The 8 T cell receptor beta chains reported below all come from one sample, sequenced in a study of CD8 T cells in Susac syndrome. It was with random hexamers that about 0.45 to 1 ug RNA was reverse transcribed. TCRdb re-analysed the immunoSEQ multiplex PCR reads in MiXCR, keeping a single row per CDR3 protein. In the table there are around 80,000 distinct CDR3 sequences, roughly 90% of which are singletons. The sample comprised CD8+ T cells from PBMCs. Receptors were obtained from a human donor with multiple sclerosis.

V gene TRBV28 combines with J gene TRBJ2-3, with 8 bases matching TRBD2. Per germline, CDR1 MDHEN and CDR2 SYDVKM. V shed 4 bases, J shed 0 bases, and the junction held 12 bases outside the gene matches. The CDR3 sequence is 18 residues long. The CDR3 here is CASSWIWASGSSTDTQYF. As DNA, the CDR3 is TGTGCCAGCAGTTGGATTTGGGCTAGCGGGTCTAGCACAGATACGCAGTATTTT.

The chain recombines TRBV28 with TRBJ2-7; D remains unclear. CDR3 length: 15 amino acids. V lost 1 base to trimming and J lost 2 bases, with 12 bases between them. In germline, CDR1 is MDHEN, CDR2 SYDVKM. The CDR3 region is CASSLYRRNTYEQYF. CDR3 coding DNA: TGTGCCAGCAGTTTATACCGGCGCAATACCTACGAGCAGTACTTC. Drawing the rest from reference TRBV28 and TRBJ2-7, the complete variable domain is DVKVTQSSRYLVKRTGEKVFLECVQDMDHENMFWYRQDPGLGLRLIYFSYDVKMKEKGDIPEGYSVSREKKERFSLILESASTNQTSMYLCASSLYRRNTYEQYFGPGTRLTVT.

The gene calls are TRBV13 and TRBJ1-4; D call uncertain. Germline V gene data show CDR1 as PRHDT and CDR2 as FYEKMQ (reference sequence). The length of the CDR3 is 17 residues. V was pared by 5 bases and J by 2 bases, with 18 bases between. CDR3 DNA: TGTGCCAGCAGCAAACGCCGGGGAACCCAGACTAATGAAAAACTGTTTTTT. This codes for CASSKRRGTQTNEKLFF.

The rearrangement joins TRBV27 to TRBJ2-7; 9 bases map to TRBD1. The trim removed 5 bases at V and 1 base at J, leaving 6 bases unmatched. From germline, CDR1 is MNHEY and CDR2 SMNVEV (reference sequence). CDR3 length equals 15 residues. CDR3 protein: CASSGAGQGSYEQYF. The CDR3 bases are TGTGCCAGCAGTGGGGCCGGACAGGGGTCCTACGAGCAGTACTTC.

This chain connects TRBV20-1 to TRBJ2-1, with TRBD2 matching 7 bases. The germline CDR1 and CDR2 sequences are DFQATT and SNEGSKA (reference sequence). V was clipped by 2 bases and J by 3 bases; unmatched bases: 4. This CDR3 has 14 residues. The CDR3 spells CSARTGGNYNEQFF. CDR3 sequence (DNA): TGCAGTGCTAGAACGGGGGGTAACTACAATGAGCAGTTCTTC.

The rearrangement joins TRBV6-6 to TRBJ1-1; possible D gene TRBD1, 6 bases. This CDR3 has 14 amino acids. V lost 6 bases and J 3 bases, leaving 14 bases between the germline ends. Germline CDR1 and CDR2: MNHNY and SVGAGI (reference sequence). The CDR3 is CASRPGGQDTEAFF. The CDR3 nucleotides read TGTGCCAGCAGACCCGGGGGGCAGGACACTGAAGCTTTCTTT.

This chain joins TRBV21-1 and TRBJ1-5. TRBV21-1 is a documented pseudogene. CDR3 size: 10 residues. CDR3 bases: TGTGCCAGCAGCAAATGGGCCGAGCATTTT. Protein sequence: CASSKWAEHF.

The V and J genes are TRBV9 and TRBJ2-7; D is perhaps TRBD2 (7 bases). Trimming took 0 bases from V and 3 from J, leaving 10 bases between them. The CDR3 consists of 14 residues. The V gene's germline CDR1 is SGDLS and CDR2 YYNGEE. The CDR3 region is CASSVGGGHYEQYF. The CDR3 nucleotides read TGTGCCAGCAGCGTAGGCGGGGGCCACTACGAGCAGTACTTC.